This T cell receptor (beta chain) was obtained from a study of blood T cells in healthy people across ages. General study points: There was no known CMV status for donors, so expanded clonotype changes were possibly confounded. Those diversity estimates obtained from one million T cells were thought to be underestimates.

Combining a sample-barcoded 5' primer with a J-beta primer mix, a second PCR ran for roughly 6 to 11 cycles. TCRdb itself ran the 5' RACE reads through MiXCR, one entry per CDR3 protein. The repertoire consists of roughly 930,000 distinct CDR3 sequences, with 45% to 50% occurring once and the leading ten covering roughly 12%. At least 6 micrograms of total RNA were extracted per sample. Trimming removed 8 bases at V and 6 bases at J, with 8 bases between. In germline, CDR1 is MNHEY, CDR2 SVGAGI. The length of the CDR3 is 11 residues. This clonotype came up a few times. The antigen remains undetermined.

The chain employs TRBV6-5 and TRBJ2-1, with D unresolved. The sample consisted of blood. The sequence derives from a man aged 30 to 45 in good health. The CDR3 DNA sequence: TGTGCCAGCTGGGTGGGCAATGAGCAGTTCTTC. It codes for CASWVGNEQFF.